The following is a T cell receptor beta chain sequence with its context. Assay: immunoSEQ multiplex PCR; the TCRdb copy retains only in-frame clones and omits some. This sample has 50,000 to 75,000 clones, with roughly 98% found just once. The data derive from a study of Tregs in tolerant kidney transplant recipients. J lost 9 bases, V lost 5 bases, and 19 bases had no gene match. Germline V gene data show CDR1 as SGHNT and CDR2 as YENEEA. This CDR3 contains 17 residues. Regulatory T cells were sorted from thawed PBMCs rested overnight at 37°C with 200 IU/ml IL-2. Sequencing used Tregs from blood, obtained before the transplant. This TCR came from a human donor who received a combined kidney and bone marrow transplant. The chain joins TRBV11-3 to TRBJ2-1; TRBD2 aligns across 7 bases. The CDR3 reads CASSIPGLTTLDGEQFF. CDR3 nucleotides: TGTGCCAGCAGCATACCGGGACTAACCACACTGGACGGTGAGCAGTTCTTC. Drawing the rest from reference TRBV11-3 and TRBJ2-1, the complete variable domain is EAGVVQSPRYKIIEKKQPVAFWCNPISGHNTLYWYLQNLGQGPELLIRYENEEAVDDSQLPKDRFSAERLKGVDSTLKIQPAELGDSAVYLCASSIPGLTTLDGEQFFGPGTRLTVL.